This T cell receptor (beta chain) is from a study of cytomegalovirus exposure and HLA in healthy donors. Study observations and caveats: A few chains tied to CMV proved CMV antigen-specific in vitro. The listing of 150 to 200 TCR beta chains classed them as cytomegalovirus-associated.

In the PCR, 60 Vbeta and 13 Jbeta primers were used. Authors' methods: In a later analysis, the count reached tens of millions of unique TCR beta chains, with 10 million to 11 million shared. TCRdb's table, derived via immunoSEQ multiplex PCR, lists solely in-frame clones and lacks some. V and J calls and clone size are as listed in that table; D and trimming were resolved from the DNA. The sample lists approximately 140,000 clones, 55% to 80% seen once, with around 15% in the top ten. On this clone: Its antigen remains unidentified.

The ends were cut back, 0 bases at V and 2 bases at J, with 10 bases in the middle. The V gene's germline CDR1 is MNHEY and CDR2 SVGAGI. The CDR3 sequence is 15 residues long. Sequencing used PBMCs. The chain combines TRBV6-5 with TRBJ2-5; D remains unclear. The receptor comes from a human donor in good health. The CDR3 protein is CASSYSGETQETQYF. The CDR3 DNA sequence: TGTGCCAGCAGTTACTCTGGCGAGACTCAAGAGACCCAGTACTTC.